This T cell receptor (beta chain) was sequenced for a study of beta chain features in type 1 diabetes. Study-wide findings and caveats: It was among patients, rather than healthy donors, that naive, central memory and Treg TCRB repertoires appeared more similar.

In regard to this clone: The antigen remains undetermined.

With 1 base removed from V and 3 bases from J, the gap between germline ends came to 10 bases. Germline V lookup: CDR1 SGHTA, CDR2 FQGNSA. The CDR3 has 15 residues. Expressed TCRB transcripts were sequenced after all isolated RNA was converted to cDNA. Sequenced by immunoSEQ multiplex PCR; TCRdb stores in-frame clones only, minus some. The sample includes around 300,000 clones, under 8.5% of them seen just once. This chain links TRBV7-2 with TRBJ1-5; no definite D call. The receptor comes from a woman between 18 and 29 years old in good health. The sequenced sample consisted of central memory CD4+ T cells from blood. In nucleotides, the CDR3 is TGTGCCAGCAGCTTAGAGGCCGGGATCAATCAGCCCCAGCATTTT. Its translation: CASSLEAGINQPQHF.